This T cell receptor (beta chain) was identified in a study of response to subunit inactivated influenza vaccine. TCRdb processed the RT-PCR reads anew with MiXCR; each CDR3 protein has one entry. Counted here are about 480,000 distinct CDR3 sequences, 10% to 15% occurring once; the ten biggest clones make up around 12%. Trimming removed 3 bases from V and 0 bases from J, with 9 bases in between. The CDR3 contains 14 residues. The germline V gene encodes CDR1 ENHRY and CDR2 SYGVKD. The TCR comes from a man aged 45-65 years who received an inactivated influenza vaccine. The source was PBMCs from blood, collected roughly 45 days after vaccination. This chain connects TRBV10-3 to TRBJ2-7; D unclear. CDR3 protein: CAISDGQASYEQYF. In DNA form, the CDR3 reads TGTGCCATCAGTGATGGGCAGGCCTCCTACGAGCAGTACTTC.